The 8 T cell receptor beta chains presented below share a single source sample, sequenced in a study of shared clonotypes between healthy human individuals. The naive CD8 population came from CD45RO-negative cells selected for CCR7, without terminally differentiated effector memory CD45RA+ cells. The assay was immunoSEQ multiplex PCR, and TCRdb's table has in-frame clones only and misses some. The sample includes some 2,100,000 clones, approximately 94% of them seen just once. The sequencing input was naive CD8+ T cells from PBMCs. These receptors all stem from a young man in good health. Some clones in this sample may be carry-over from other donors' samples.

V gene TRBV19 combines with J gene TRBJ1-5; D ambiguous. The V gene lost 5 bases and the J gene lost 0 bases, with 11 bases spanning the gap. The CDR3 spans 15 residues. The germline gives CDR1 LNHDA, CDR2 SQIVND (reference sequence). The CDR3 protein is CASSSATYSNQPQHF. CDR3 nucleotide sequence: TGTGCCAGTAGTTCCGCCACGTATAGCAATCAGCCCCAGCATTTT.

The CDR3 is CSVEEGTGRTYEQYF. The DNA for the CDR3 is TGCAGCGTTGAAGAAGGGACAGGGCGGACCTACGAGCAGTACTTC. This sequence joins TRBV29-1 and TRBJ2-7, with 9 bases aligning to TRBD1. CDR1 SQVTM and CDR2 ANQGSEA come from the germline V gene. Trimming at V came to 0 bases and at J to 2 bases, leaving 5 bases not matched to a gene. This CDR3 spans 15 amino acids.

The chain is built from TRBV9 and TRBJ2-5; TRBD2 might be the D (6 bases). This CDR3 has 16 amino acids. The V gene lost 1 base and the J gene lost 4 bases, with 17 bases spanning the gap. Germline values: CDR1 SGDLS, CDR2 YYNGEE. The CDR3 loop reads CASSVLRDAMGETQYF. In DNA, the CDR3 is TGTGCCAGCAGCGTACTGCGGGACGCCATGGGAGAGACCCAGTACTTC.

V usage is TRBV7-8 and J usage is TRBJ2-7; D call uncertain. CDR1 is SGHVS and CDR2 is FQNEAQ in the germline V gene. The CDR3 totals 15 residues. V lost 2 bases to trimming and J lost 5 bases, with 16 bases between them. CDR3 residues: CASSLRHSNWDEQYF. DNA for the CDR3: TGTGCCAGCAGCTTAAGGCATTCTAACTGGGACGAGCAGTACTTC.

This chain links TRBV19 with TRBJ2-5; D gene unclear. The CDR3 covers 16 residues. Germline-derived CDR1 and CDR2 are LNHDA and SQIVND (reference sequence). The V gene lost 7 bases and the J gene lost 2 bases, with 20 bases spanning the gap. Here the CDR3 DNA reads TGTGCCAGTACTCTCACTTCGGTGGGGTCTCAAGAGACCCAGTACTTC. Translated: CASTLTSVGSQETQYF.

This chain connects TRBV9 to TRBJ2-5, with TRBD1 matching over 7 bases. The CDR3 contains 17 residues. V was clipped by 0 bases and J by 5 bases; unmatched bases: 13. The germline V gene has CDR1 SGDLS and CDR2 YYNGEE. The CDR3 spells CASSVATKQGIGETQYF. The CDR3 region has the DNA TGTGCCAGCAGCGTAGCTACGAAACAGGGGATAGGGGAGACCCAGTACTTC. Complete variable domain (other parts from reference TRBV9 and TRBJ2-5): DSGVTQTPKHLITATGQRVTLRCSPRSGDLSVYWYQQSLDQGLQFLIQYYNGEERAKGNILERFSAQQFPDLHSELNLSSLELGDSALYFCASSVATKQGIGETQYFGPGTRLLVL.

The CDR3 sequence: CASSSLELATNEKLFF. The CDR3 DNA is TGTGCCAGCAGCTCCCTCGAACTTGCAACTAATGAAAAACTGTTTTTT. V gene TRBV7-9 combines with J gene TRBJ1-4; D not resolved. Trimming removed 4 bases at V and 0 bases at J, with 12 bases between. The CDR3 is made up of 16 amino acids. Germline CDR1 and CDR2: SEHNR and FQNEAQ (reference sequence).

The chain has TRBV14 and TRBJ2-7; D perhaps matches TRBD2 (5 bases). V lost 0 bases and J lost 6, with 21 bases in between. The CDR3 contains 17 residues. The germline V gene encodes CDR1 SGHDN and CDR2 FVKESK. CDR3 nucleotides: TGTGCCAGCAGCCAAGATCCCATGACTAAAGGCTGGCTCGAGCAGTACTTC. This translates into CASSQDPMTKGWLEQYF.